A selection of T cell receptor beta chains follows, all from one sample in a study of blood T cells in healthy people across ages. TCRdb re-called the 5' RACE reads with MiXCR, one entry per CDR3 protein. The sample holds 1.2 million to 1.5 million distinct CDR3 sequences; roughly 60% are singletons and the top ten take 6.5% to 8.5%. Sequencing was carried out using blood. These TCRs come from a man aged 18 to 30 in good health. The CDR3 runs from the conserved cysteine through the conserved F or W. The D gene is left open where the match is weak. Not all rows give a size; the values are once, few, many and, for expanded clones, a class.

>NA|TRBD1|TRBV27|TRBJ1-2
CASSCAQGAMTGYTF
TGTGCCAGCAGCTGTGCACAGGGGGCAATGACGGGCTACACCTTC
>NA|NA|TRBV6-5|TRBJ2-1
CASRPGSYNERFF
TGTGCCAGCCGACCTGGCTCCTACAATGAGCGGTTCTTC
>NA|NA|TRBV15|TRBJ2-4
CATGLGDIQYF
TGTGCCACCGGGCTAGGAGACATTCAGTACTTC
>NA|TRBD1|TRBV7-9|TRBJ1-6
CAGQAGGSPLHF
TGTGCCGGCCAGGCAGGGGGATCACCCCTCCACTTT
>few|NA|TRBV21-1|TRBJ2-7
CASSTGTGVNEQYF
TGTGCCAGCAGCACCGGGACAGGGGTGAACGAGCAGTACTTC
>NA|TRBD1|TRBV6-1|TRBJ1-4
CASSSDRDREKLFF
TGTGCCAGCAGTTCGGACAGGGATCGTGAAAAACTGTTTTTT
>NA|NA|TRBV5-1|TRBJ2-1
CASSSTSHNEQFF
TGCGCCAGCAGCTCTACCTCCCACAATGAGCAGTTCTTC
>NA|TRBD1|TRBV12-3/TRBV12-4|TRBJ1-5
CASRRGQGNQPQHF
TGTGCCAGCAGGAGGGGACAGGGGAATCAGCCCCAGCATTTT
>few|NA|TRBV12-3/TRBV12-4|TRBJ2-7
CASTTRASSYEQYF
TGTGCCAGCACCACCAGGGCTAGCTCCTACGAGCAGTACTTC
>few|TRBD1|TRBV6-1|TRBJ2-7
CASTGTEAYEQYF
TGTGCCAGCACGGGGACAGAGGCCTACGAGCAGTACTTC
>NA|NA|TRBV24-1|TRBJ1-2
CATSAGSGYTF
TGTGCCACCAGTGCGGGGAGTGGCTACACCTTC
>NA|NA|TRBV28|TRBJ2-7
CASSEERPSGAYEQYF
TGTGCCAGCAGTGAAGAGAGACCGTCTGGAGCCTACGAGCAGTACTTC
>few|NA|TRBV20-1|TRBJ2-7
CSASRGASYEQYF
TGCAGTGCTTCTCGGGGGGCTTCCTACGAGCAGTACTTC
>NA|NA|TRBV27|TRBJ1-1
CASGEGPRTEAFF
TGTGCCAGCGGTGAGGGGCCGAGGACTGAAGCTTTCTTT
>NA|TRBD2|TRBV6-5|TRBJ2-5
CASSYRLAGGQETQYF
TGTGCCAGCAGTTACCGACTAGCGGGGGGTCAGGAGACCCAGTACTTC
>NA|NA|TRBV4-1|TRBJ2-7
CASAGGPKEQYF
TGCGCCAGCGCTGGAGGGCCGAAGGAGCAGTACTTC
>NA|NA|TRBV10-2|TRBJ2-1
CASRVAKQYNEQFF
TGCGCCAGCAGAGTGGCGAAACAGTACAATGAGCAGTTCTTC
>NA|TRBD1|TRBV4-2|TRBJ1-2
CASSRRQGATEDGYTF
TGTGCCAGCAGCCGTAGACAGGGGGCAACTGAGGATGGCTACACCTTC
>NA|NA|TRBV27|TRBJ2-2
CAISESPGPTGELFF
TGTGCCATCAGTGAGTCGCCGGGACCCACCGGGGAGCTGTTTTTT
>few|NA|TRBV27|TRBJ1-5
CASSLVWGGQPQHF
TGTGCCAGCAGTTTAGTCTGGGGTGGTCAGCCCCAGCATTTT
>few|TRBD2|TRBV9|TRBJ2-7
CASSVGLAGRYEQYF
TGTGCCAGCAGCGTGGGACTAGCGGGTAGGTACGAGCAGTACTTC
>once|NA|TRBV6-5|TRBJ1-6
CASSYSRGRGSPLHF
TGTGCCAGCAGTTACTCCCGCGGACGGGGTTCACCCCTCCACTTT
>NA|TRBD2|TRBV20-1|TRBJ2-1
CSASPSTSIIYNEQFF
TGCAGTGCTAGCCCGTCGACTAGCATTATATACAATGAGCAGTTCTTC
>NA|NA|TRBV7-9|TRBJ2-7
CASSLDDSAYLYF
TGTGCCAGCAGCTTGGACGATTCGGCTTACTTGTACTTC
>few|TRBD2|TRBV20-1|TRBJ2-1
CSARDRLAADNEQFF
TGCAGTGCTAGAGACCGACTAGCGGCGGACAATGAGCAGTTCTTC
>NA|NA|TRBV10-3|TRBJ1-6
CAISESALSSYNSPLHF
TGTGCCATCAGTGAGTCGGCCCTCAGCTCCTATAATTCACCCCTCCACTTT
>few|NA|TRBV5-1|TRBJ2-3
CASSLQPTDTQYF
TGCGCCAGCAGCTTGCAGCCCACAGATACGCAGTATTTT
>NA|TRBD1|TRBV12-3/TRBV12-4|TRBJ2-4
CASSLRTGTTKNIQYF
TGTGCCAGCAGTCTCAGGACAGGGACGACCAAAAACATTCAGTACTTC